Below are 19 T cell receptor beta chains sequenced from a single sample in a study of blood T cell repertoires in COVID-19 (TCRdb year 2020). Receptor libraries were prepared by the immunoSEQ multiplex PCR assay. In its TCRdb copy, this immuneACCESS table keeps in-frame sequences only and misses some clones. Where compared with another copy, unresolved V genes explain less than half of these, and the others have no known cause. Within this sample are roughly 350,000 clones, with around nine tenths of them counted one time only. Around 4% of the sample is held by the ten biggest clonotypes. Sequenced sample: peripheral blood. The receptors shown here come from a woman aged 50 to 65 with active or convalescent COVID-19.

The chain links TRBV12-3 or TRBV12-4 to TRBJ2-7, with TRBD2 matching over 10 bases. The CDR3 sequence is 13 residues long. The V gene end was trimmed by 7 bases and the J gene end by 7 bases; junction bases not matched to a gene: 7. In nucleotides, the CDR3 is TGTGCCAGCACCCTAGCGGGAGTAAGGGAGCAGTACTTC. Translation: CASTLAGVREQYF.

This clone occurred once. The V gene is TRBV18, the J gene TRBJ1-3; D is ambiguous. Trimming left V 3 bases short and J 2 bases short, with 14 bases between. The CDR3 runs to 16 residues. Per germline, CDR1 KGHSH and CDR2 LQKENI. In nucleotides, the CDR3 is TGTGCCAGCTCACCTAACGTAGCCCAAACTGGAAACACCATATATTTT. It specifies CASSPNVAQTGNTIYF.

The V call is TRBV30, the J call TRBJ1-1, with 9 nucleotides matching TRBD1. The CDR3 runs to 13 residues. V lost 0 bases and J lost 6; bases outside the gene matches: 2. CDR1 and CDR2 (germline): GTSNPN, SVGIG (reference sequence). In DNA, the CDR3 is TGTGCCTGGAGTGTACAGGGGGCGGCTGAAGCTTTCTTT. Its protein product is CAWSVQGAAEAFF.

DNA of the CDR3: TGTGCCACCAGCAACGGACTAGCGGTGGGACTTGGGGAGCTGTTTTTT. This sequence encodes CATSNGLAVGLGELFF. J is TRBJ2-2 and V is TRBV15; 10 bases fit TRBD2. Trimming cost V 4 bases and J 8 bases; bases outside gene matches: 10. Per germline, CDR1 LNHNV and CDR2 YYDKDF (reference sequence). This CDR3 comprises 16 residues.

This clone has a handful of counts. This CDR3 is CATREGAGGELFF. The CDR3 coding sequence is TGTGCCACCAGGGAGGGGGCTGGCGGGGAGCTGTTTTTT. V gene TRBV24-1 combines with J gene TRBJ2-2; D might be TRBD1 (7 bases). The length of the CDR3 is 13 residues. V lost 7 bases, J lost 7 bases, and 12 bases lay in between. CDR1 and CDR2 (germline): KGHDR, SFDVKD.

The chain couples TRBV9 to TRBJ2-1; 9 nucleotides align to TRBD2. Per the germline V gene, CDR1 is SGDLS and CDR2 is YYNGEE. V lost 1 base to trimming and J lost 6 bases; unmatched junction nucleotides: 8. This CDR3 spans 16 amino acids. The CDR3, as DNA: TGTGCCAGCAGCGTATCAAGCGGGGGGCTACTCAATGAGCAGTTCTTC. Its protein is CASSVSSGGLLNEQFF.

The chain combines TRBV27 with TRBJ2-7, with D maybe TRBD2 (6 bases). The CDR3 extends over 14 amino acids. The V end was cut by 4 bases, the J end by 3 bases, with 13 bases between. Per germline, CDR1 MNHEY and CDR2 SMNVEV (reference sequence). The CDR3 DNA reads TGTGCCAGCAGTTCGTCGGACGGGAGCTACGAGCAGTACTTC. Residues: CASSSSDGSYEQYF.

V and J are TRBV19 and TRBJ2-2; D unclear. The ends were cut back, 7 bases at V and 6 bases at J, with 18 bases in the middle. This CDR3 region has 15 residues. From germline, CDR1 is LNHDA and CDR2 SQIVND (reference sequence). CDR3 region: CASKVYYLAPGELFF. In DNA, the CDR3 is TGTGCCAGTAAGGTATATTATTTAGCACCCGGGGAGCTGTTTTTT.

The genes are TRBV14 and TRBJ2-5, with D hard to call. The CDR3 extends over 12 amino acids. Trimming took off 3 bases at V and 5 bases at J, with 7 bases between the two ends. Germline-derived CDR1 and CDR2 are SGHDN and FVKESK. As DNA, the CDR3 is TGTGCCAGCAGCCAGTACCGGGAGACCCAGTACTTC. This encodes CASSQYRETQYF.

CDR3 DNA: TGTGCCAGCAGCCGGGACAGGGAAAGCAATCAGCCCCAGCATTTT. It encodes CASSRDRESNQPQHF. The genes are TRBV11-2 and TRBJ1-5; 9 nucleotides line up with TRBD1. The CDR3 totals 15 residues. The germline gives CDR1 SGHAT, CDR2 FQNNGV. The V gene end was trimmed by 5 bases and the J gene end by 1 base; junction bases not matched to a gene: 3.

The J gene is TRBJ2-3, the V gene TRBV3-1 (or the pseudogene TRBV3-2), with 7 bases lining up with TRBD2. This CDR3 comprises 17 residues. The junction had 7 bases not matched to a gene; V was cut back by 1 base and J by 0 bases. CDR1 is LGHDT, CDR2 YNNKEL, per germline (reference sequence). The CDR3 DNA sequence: TGTGCCAGCAGCCAAGTTTTCAGCGGGGTGAGCACAGATACGCAGTATTTT. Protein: CASSQVFSGVSTDTQYF.

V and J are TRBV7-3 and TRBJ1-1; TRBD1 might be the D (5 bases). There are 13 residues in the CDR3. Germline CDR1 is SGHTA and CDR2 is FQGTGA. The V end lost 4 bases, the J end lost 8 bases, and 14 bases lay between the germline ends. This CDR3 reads CASSSSQGREAFF. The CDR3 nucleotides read TGTGCCAGCAGCTCAAGCCAGGGCAGGGAAGCTTTCTTT.

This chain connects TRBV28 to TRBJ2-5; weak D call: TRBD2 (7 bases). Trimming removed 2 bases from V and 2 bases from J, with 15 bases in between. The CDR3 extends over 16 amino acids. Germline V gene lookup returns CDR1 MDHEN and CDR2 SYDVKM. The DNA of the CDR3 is TGTGCCAGCAGTTTAGGTCGGGGGGCGGCTCAAGAGACCCAGTACTTC. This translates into CASSLGRGAAQETQYF. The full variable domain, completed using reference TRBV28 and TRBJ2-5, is DVKVTQSSRYLVKRTGEKVFLECVQDMDHENMFWYRQDPGLGLRLIYFSYDVKMKEKGDIPEGYSVSREKKERFSLILESASTNQTSMYLCASSLGRGAAQETQYFGPGTRLLVL.

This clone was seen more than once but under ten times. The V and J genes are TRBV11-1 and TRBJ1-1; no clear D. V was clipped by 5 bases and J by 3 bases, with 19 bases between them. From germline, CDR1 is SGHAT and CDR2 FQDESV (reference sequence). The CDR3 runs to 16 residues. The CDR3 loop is CASSPASRGGHTEAFF. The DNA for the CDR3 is TGTGCCAGCAGCCCCGCCTCCCGCGGAGGACACACTGAAGCTTTCTTT.

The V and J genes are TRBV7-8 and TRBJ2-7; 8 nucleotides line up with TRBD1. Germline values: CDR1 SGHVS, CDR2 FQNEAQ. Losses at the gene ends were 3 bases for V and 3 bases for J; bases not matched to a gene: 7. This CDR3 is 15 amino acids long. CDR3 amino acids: CASSLTTGDHYEQYF. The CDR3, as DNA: TGTGCCAGCAGCTTGACGACAGGGGACCACTACGAGCAGTACTTC. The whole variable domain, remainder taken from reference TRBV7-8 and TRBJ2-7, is GAGVSQSPRYKVAKRGQDVALRCDPISGHVSLFWYQQALGQGPEFLTYFQNEAQLDKSGLPSDRFFAERPEGSVSTLKIQRTQQEDSAVYLCASSLTTGDHYEQYFGPGTRLTVT.

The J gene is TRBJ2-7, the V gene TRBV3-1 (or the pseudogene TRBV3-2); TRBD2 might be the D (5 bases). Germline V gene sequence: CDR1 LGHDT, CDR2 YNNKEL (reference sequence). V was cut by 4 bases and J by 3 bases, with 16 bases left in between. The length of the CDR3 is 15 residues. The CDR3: CASSPGGLMDYEQYF. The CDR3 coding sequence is TGTGCCAGCAGCCCGGGTGGACTCATGGACTACGAGCAGTACTTC.

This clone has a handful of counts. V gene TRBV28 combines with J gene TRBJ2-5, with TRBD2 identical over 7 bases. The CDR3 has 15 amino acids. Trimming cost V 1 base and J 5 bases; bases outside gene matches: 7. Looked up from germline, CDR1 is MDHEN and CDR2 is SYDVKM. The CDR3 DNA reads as TGTGCCAGCAGTTTATCGGCGGGAGCGGGTGAGACCCAGTACTTC. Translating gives CASSLSAGAGETQYF.

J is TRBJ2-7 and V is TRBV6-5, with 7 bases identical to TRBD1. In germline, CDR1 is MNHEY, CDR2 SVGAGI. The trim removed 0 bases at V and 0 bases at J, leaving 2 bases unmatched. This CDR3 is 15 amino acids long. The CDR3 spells CASSYSGTVSYEQYF. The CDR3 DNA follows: TGTGCCAGCAGTTACTCCGGGACAGTCTCCTACGAGCAGTACTTC.

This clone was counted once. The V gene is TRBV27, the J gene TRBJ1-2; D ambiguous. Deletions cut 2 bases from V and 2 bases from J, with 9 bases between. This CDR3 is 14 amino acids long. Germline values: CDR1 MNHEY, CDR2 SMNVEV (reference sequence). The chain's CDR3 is CASSLAGANYGYTF. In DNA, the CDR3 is TGTGCCAGCAGTTTAGCGGGCGCCAACTATGGCTACACCTTC.